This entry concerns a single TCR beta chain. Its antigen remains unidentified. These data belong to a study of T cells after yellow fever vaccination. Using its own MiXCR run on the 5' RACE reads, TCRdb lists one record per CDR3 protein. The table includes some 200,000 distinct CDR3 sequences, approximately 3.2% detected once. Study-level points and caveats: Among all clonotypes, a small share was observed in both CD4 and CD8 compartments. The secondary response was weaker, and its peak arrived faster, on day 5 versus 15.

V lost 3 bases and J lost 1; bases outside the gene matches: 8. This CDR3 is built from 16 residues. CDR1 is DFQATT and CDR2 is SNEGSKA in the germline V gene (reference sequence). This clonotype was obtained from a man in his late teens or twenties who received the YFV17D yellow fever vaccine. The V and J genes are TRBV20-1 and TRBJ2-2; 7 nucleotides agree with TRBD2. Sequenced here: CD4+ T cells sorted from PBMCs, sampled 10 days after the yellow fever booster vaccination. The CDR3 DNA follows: TGCAGTGCTAGCCCCCCTCTAGCGGTGAACACCGGGGAGCTGTTTTTT. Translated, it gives CSASPPLAVNTGELFF.